This TCR beta chain was sequenced for a study of OX40 agonist ivuxolimab in advanced cancers. For the study in its entirety: Ivuxolimab was an agonistic, fully human IgG2 monoclonal antibody directed against OX40 (CD134), a costimulatory receptor. Intravenous ivuxolimab was administered to patients every 2 weeks at six dose levels: 0.01, 0.1, 0.3, 1.5, 3 and 10 mg/kg. Of the roughly 52 patients in dose escalation, approximately 20 had hepatocellular carcinoma, around 15 had melanoma, 9 had renal cell carcinoma and 9 had head and neck cancer. A male proportion of around 81% and a mean age of roughly 58 years, ranging from about 23 to 90, were recorded for the dose-escalation cohort. Prior anti-PD-1, anti-PD-L1 or anti-CTLA-4 therapy was permitted, and about two fifths of dose-escalation patients had received checkpoint inhibitors. Partial responses occurred in three dose-escalation patients: two with cutaneous melanoma and one with hepatocellular carcinoma. Peripheral TCRbeta sequencing aimed to test whether ivuxolimab altered TCR sequence diversity and caused clonal T-cell expansion. The paper reports the monotherapy dose-escalation portion (N of about 47 patients) of the phase I ivuxolimab trial. The paper as a whole reports these results and caveats: Low levels of normalized T-cell clonal expansion were also seen in some nonresponding patients. At doses of 0.1 to 3.0 mg/kg, clonal expansion of both CD4+ and CD8+ T cells in blood was seen between baseline and week 6. Partial responders in the 0.1-3.0 mg/kg groups had among the lowest normalized peripheral clonal expansion, especially among CD8+ T cells. After ivuxolimab, CD8+ T cells had more expanded clones than CD4+ T cells on average. The antigen specificity of the peripheral T cells that underwent clonal expansion was not determined.

For sequencing of the TCRbeta CDR3 region, genomic DNA was extracted from the sorted cells. The immunoSEQ Assay was used for sequencing of TCRbeta CDR3 regions. TCRdb provides this immuneACCESS table in a form limited to in-frame rearrangements. Some clones are lacking; in checked studies, under half of them reflect an unresolved V gene, and why the rest are absent is not known. Within this sample are 40,000 or so clones, with about nine tenths of them counted one time only. The ten largest make up roughly 9% of the sample. Patients with a history of autoimmune disease or receiving systemic immunosuppression were excluded from the trial. Peripheral blood for TCR sequencing was drawn from every dose cohort at baseline, at cycle 4 day 1 and at cycle 7 day 1. The samples were drawn from a first-in-human, open-label, multicenter phase I dose-escalation trial of ivuxolimab. Adults with locally advanced or metastatic head and neck squamous cell, hepatocellular, melanoma or renal cell carcinoma were enrolled in the trial. CD4+ and CD8+ T cells were sorted separately from peripheral blood before TCR sequencing.

V and J lose 7 bases and 2 bases, and a span of 11 bases separates them. Sequences SNHLY (CDR1) and FYNNEI (CDR2) are obtained from the germline V gene. The CDR3 runs 13 amino acids, cysteine and phenylalanine included. Just the 39-base CDR3 DNA is kept, in frame starting at base 1. Worth noting for this clone: What this receptor recognizes is not known. No base quality information exists; no much larger clone differs at one position.

The chain joins TRBV2 to TRBJ1-2; confidence is insufficient to name the D gene. The sequenced sample was CD4+ or CD8+ T cells sorted from blood, obtained in a trial of the OX40 agonist ivuxolimab. This TCR came from an adult with an advanced solid tumor such as melanoma, head and neck, liver or kidney cancer. The CDR3 reads as follows: CASNTQANYGYTF. The sequenced DNA: TGTGCCAGCAACACCCAGGCGAACTATGGCTACACCTTC.